The rows below give T cell receptor beta chains drawn from one sample of a study of sequential checkpoint blockade in melanoma. Repertoires were generated with immunoSEQ multiplex PCR, while TCRdb's copy carries only in-frame clones and drops some. This repertoire shows around 20,000 clones, over 75% found once; its top ten account for about 27%. The source was CD8+ T cells sorted from blood (inferred from file names), collected from a patient given nivolumab and ipilimumab in sequence. These receptors were collected from a human donor with melanoma. Each CDR3 is given with its conserved first and last residue. The order of the fields is D gene, clone size, V gene, J gene, CDR3 protein, CDR3 DNA. A D gene is named only where the DNA matches it firmly. Only part of the rows carry a size: once, few, many, or a class if the clone is expanded.

NA,NA,TRBV5-6,TRBJ2-7,CASSFSSLSYEQYF,TGTGCCAGCAGCTTTTCCTCACTTTCCTACGAGCAGTACTTC
NA,NA,TRBV4-3,TRBJ1-5,CASSQDLVQNQPQHF,TGCGCCAGCAGCCAAGATCTTGTACAAAATCAGCCCCAGCATTTT
NA,NA,TRBV28,TRBJ2-7,CASSSAGLTGEQYF,TGTGCCAGCAGTTCCGCAGGACTTACGGGGGAGCAGTACTTC
TRBD1,medium-sized,TRBV7-9,TRBJ2-1,CASSLVQGAGSEQFF,TGTGCCAGCAGCTTAGTTCAGGGGGCCGGTAGTGAGCAGTTCTTC
NA,NA,TRBV6-5,TRBJ1-3,CASSYGQSGNTIYF,TGTGCCAGCAGTTATGGGCAGTCTGGAAACACCATATATTTT
NA,NA,TRBV4-1,TRBJ1-3,CASSLTGTGNTIYF,TGCGCCAGCAGCTTAACAGGGACTGGAAACACCATATATTTT
NA,NA,TRBV2,TRBJ2-1,CASSEDKDSFSNEQFF,TGTGCCAGCAGTGAAGATAAAGACAGCTTTTCCAATGAGCAGTTCTTC
TRBD1,NA,TRBV7-2,TRBJ2-7,CASSLAGQGSYEQYF,TGTGCCAGCAGCTTAGCGGGACAGGGGAGCTACGAGCAGTACTTC
NA,NA,TRBV7-9,TRBJ1-2,CASSFGLNHGYTF,TGTGCCAGCAGCTTTGGCTTAAACCATGGCTACACCTTC
NA,NA,TRBV27,TRBJ2-3,CASSKLQGRGDTQYF,TGTGCCAGCAGTAAATTACAGGGGCGGGGAGATACGCAGTATTTT
TRBD1,NA,TRBV15,TRBJ1-2,CATSIGQGHGYTF,TGTGCCACCAGCATAGGACAGGGCCATGGCTACACCTTC
NA,NA,TRBV7-9,TRBJ2-7,CASAGITYEQYF,TGTGCCAGCGCCGGGATCACCTACGAGCAGTACTTC
NA,NA,TRBV7-8,TRBJ2-5,CASSLGTLEETQYF,TGTGCCAGCAGCTTAGGGACATTGGAAGAGACCCAGTACTTC
NA,NA,TRBV13,TRBJ2-3,CASSLGGGSSTDTQYF,TGTGCCAGTAGCTTAGGTGGGGGGTCTAGCACAGATACGCAGTATTTT
TRBD1,NA,TRBV5-6,TRBJ2-2,CASSLDGQGAVGELFF,TGTGCCAGCAGCTTGGATGGACAGGGGGCTGTCGGGGAGCTGTTTTTT
TRBD2,NA,TRBV4-1,TRBJ2-7,CASSQYSGTSGYEQYF,TGCGCCAGCAGCCAGTATTCCGGGACTAGCGGCTACGAGCAGTACTTC
NA,few,TRBV13,TRBJ2-7,CASSPRGWGEQYF,TGTGCCAGCAGCCCCCGGGGGTGGGGCGAGCAGTACTTC
NA,NA,TRBV9,TRBJ2-2,CASSRFTGTGELFF,TGTGCCAGCAGCCGGTTCACGGGGACCGGGGAGCTGTTTTTT
TRBD2,NA,TRBV28,TRBJ2-1,CASRAGSGDYNEQFF,TGTGCCAGCAGGGCAGGTAGCGGGGACTACAATGAGCAGTTCTTC
NA,once,TRBV4-1,TRBJ1-1,CASSQNQGAGNTEAFF,TGCGCCAGCAGCCAAAATCAAGGGGCCGGGAACACTGAAGCTTTCTTT
TRBD2,NA,TRBV11-3,TRBJ2-1,CASSRPTSENEQFF,TGTGCCAGCAGCCGTCCGACTAGCGAGAATGAGCAGTTCTTC
NA,NA,TRBV6-5,TRBJ1-5,CASSPTLTGSQHF,TGTGCCAGCAGCCCCACCCTTACGGGGAGCCAGCATTTT
NA,NA,TRBV5-1,TRBJ2-5,CASSLANGAGEQYF,TGCGCCAGCAGCTTGGCCAATGGGGCTGGTGAGCAGTACTTC
TRBD1,NA,TRBV6-5,TRBJ2-7,CASSYSGTTGMYEQYF,TGTGCCAGCAGTTACTCCGGCACGACAGGGATGTACGAGCAGTACTTC